The clone carrying this T cell receptor (beta chain) appeared many times. What it binds is unknown. The CDR3 contains 15 residues. V lost 4 bases, J lost 7 bases, and 7 bases stayed unmatched. Germline assignment: CDR1 SGHRS and CDR2 YFSETQ. The data belong to a study of CD8 T cells in ankylosing spondylitis. Regarding the study as a whole: Significant enrichment of disease-linked clones was reportedly seen in matched ankylosing spondylitis synovial fluid. What appeared characteristic of ankylosing spondylitis blood was a TCR beta motif of under 10 highly homologous variants.

TCRdb reanalysed the 5' RACE reads using MiXCR and keeps one entry per CDR3 protein. This sample has roughly 490,000 distinct CDR3 sequences, with 5.3% found just once. The chain is built from TRBV5-1 and TRBJ1-4, with 10 bases that match TRBD1. The sequence came from a male donor with ankylosing spondylitis. Sequenced input: blood, either unsorted or a sorted T cell fraction (not recorded which). CDR3 loop: CASSAGQGKGEKLFF. CDR3 bases: TGCGCCAGCAGCGCGGGACAGGGGAAGGGTGAAAAACTGTTTTTT.